One and the same sample provided the 8 T cell receptor beta chains below, sequenced in a study of CD8 T cells in ankylosing spondylitis. TCRdb reprocessed the 5' RACE reads via MiXCR and lists one record per CDR3 protein. The sample includes under 450,000 distinct CDR3 sequences, 20% to 25% of them seen just once. The specimen was blood, either unsorted or a sorted T cell fraction (not recorded which). The receptors stem from a male donor with ankylosing spondylitis or in good health (not recorded which).

This clonotype was seen repeatedly, ten times or more. Relative to the germline gene, one junction end is altered; a read error may explain this. The chain employs TRBV12-3 or TRBV12-4 and TRBJ2-2; 7 bases agree with TRBD2. The CDR3 has 15 residues. The CDR3 region has the DNA TGTGCTAGCAGCTTATTAGCGGGGAACACCGGGGAGCTGTTTTTT. Translated, it gives CASSLLAGNTGELFF.

V is TRBV29-1 and J is TRBJ2-2, with D maybe TRBD1 (6 bases). The CDR3 consists of 15 residues. CDR1 and CDR2 (germline): SQVTM, ANQGSEA. V was cut by 3 bases and J by 2 bases, with 13 bases left in between. Written as DNA, the CDR3 is TGCAGCGTTGATTCTGGACAGTACAACACCGGGGAGCTGTTTTTT. Amino acid sequence: CSVDSGQYNTGELFF.

This clonotype turned up a few times. This rearrangement joins TRBV11-2 to TRBJ2-5; 10 nucleotides agree with TRBD1. V lost 8 bases, J lost 4 bases, and 13 bases stayed unmatched. The CDR3 is 16 amino acids. The germline CDR1 and CDR2 sequences are SGHAT and FQNNGV. CDR3 in amino acids: CASDPGTGVIRETQYF. CDR3 DNA sequence: TGTGCCAGCGACCCCGGGACAGGGGTTATCAGAGAGACCCAGTACTTC.

The rearrangement uses TRBV10-3 and TRBJ2-3; TRBD2 matches 12 bases. The junction had 5 bases not matched to a gene; V was cut back by 6 bases and J by 4 bases. CDR3 length equals 15 residues. CDR1 and CDR2 from the germline V gene are ENHRY and SYGVKD. This CDR3 is CAIRLLAGGADTQYF. The CDR3 DNA reads TGTGCCATCAGGCTACTAGCGGGGGGCGCAGATACGCAGTATTTT.

The chain joins TRBV12-3 or TRBV12-4 to TRBJ2-5; D may correspond to TRBD1 or TRBD2 (6 bases each). Trimming cost V 8 bases and J 4 bases, with 11 bases left between them. The CDR3 is 12 amino acids. CDR3 protein: CASARGAETQYF. Here the CDR3 DNA reads TGTGCCAGCGCGAGGGGGGCAGAGACCCAGTACTTC.

This clonotype was seen only a few times. The rearrangement links TRBV20-1 to TRBJ2-2; perhaps TRBD2 as D (6 bases). The CDR3 contains 15 residues. V was shortened by 5 bases and J by 5 bases, with 18 bases between the two germline ends. Germline CDR1 reads DFQATT; CDR2 reads SNEGSKA (reference sequence). Here the CDR3 reads CSAGDPRERTGELFF. The CDR3 region has the DNA TGCAGTGCTGGGGATCCCCGGGAGCGTACCGGGGAGCTGTTTTTT.

The V call is TRBV7-9, the J call TRBJ2-7; D remains ambiguous. Germline V gene data show CDR1 as SEHNR and CDR2 as FQNEAQ (reference sequence). V was pared by 3 bases and J by 5 bases, with 11 bases between. This CDR3 comprises 13 residues. The CDR3 spells CASSLYMLDEQYF. The CDR3 coding sequence is TGTGCCAGCAGCTTGTACATGCTAGACGAGCAGTACTTC.

This chain uses TRBV11-1 with TRBJ2-6; D is perhaps TRBD1 (6 bases). The V gene lost 1 base and the J gene lost 0 bases, with 16 bases spanning the gap. The CDR3 sequence is 19 residues long. Germline V lookup: CDR1 SGHAT, CDR2 FQDESV (reference sequence). The CDR3 DNA sequence: TGTGCCAGCAGCTTAGGCATACAGGGTTCCGACTCTGGGGCCAACGTCCTGACTTTC. This gives the protein CASSLGIQGSDSGANVLTF.